The text below deals with one T cell receptor (beta chain). Its binding antigen is unknown. Base qualities were left out, and no much larger clone turns up one base away. The CDR3 contains 15 residues, cysteine and phenylalanine counted. CDR3 DNA is the only sequence kept; it has 45 bases, read in frame from the first base. V is cut by 1 base and J by 0 bases, and the space between the germline ends is 10 bases. Looking up the germline V gene yields CDR1 SGHVS and CDR2 FQNEAQ. The cohort was made up of about 610 healthy bone marrow donors. At the time of sampling, all cohort members were nominally healthy, though unrecorded immune exposures were likely present. The donor was CMV seronegative and belonged to the group of 380 or so seronegative cohort members. A peripheral blood sample was provided by each donor, and peripheral blood mononuclear cells were used for TCR beta sequencing. Genomic DNA extraction from the blood cell samples was performed with the Qiagen DNeasy Blood Extraction Kit.

This entry comes from a study of cytomegalovirus exposure and HLA in healthy donors (dated by TCRdb to 2017 to 2019). At the level of the whole study: According to an earlier analysis of 550 to 750 of the donors, some 180 million T cells yielded 95 million to 140 million unique TCR beta sequences and 250 to 350 Gb of sequence data. The study aimed to test whether cataloging public T cell receptors could reveal signatures of past pathogen exposure. Donor age, sex, ethnicity and CMV serostatus were collected together with the repertoire data. In the later analysis, no new phenotypic data were used to find candidate immune exposures; instead, reliance was placed on TCR beta sequences and their occurrence across donors. Across approximately 420 genotyped donors of the cohort, an average of about 240,000 unique TCR beta nucleotide sequences per donor were sequenced, and around 20% of those sequences were non-productive. HLA typing included class I and class II loci at four-digit resolution. A later analysis re-examined previously published TCR beta repertoires from just over 650 donors and added high-resolution HLA genotyping to investigate patterns of TCR occurrence. The number of typed donors differed by locus: about 620-640 for A, B, C, DRB1 and DQB1; approximately 540 for DQA1; approximately 610 for DPA1; and about 450 for DPB1. To decide whether each TCR beta V gene segment behaved as functional or pseudogenic, an earlier analysis of approximately 600 of the donors relied on high-throughput TCR beta sequencing. Roughly 5 DR-DQ haplotypes were handled as single units for association and clustering, since linkage in the cohort was strong. Approximately 300 gigabases of sequencing data and tens of millions of unique TCR sequences made up an early release that covered under 750 HLA-typed donors. A later genetic analysis used genome-wide SNP genotypes for about three fifths of the 666 donors, treating that subset as a discovery cohort. The T cell repertoires of roughly 660 subjects were profiled by immunosequencing and related to cytomegalovirus serostatus. To predict cytomegalovirus infection status, the study combined high-throughput TCR immunosequencing, statistical association of individual TCRs with disease status, and machine learning. Among the roughly 390 genotyped donors, approximately 81% belonged to the genetic ancestry cluster associated with self-reported Caucasian donors. Along with the roughly 610-subject first cohort, a separate validation cohort of over a hundred different subjects was used. All discovery cohort repertoires had been generated using a single sequencing platform. Paper-wide results and their limitations: Broadly in line with IMGT annotations, most TCR beta V segments showed up in productive rearrangements about 90% or about 30% of the time in an earlier analysis of 450 to 750 of the donors. According to a later analysis, TCR association rates differed among HLA loci, with DRB1 alleles showing the most associated TCRs and HLA-C alleles showing the fewest. The presence/absence analyses assumed that sequencing depth was roughly uniform across donors, and that assumption may not be true. A few of the identified cytomegalovirus-associated TCR beta chains were confirmed in vitro to be specific for cytomegalovirus antigens. Immune exposure information for the cohort was limited to CMV serostatus. At a false discovery rate of 0.05, a later analysis linked some 18,000 TCR beta sequences to specific HLA alleles. Most CMV-associated TCR beta chains appeared to be HLA-restricted in a later analysis, and the HLA associations seemed to be driven largely by CMV exposure. The authors suggested that the approach could potentially be extended to other disease states and immunological phenotypes. The study listed 150 to 200 TCR beta chains as associated with cytomegalovirus. When HLA alleles, especially DR and DQ, strongly co-occurred, attributing TCR associations to individual alleles was difficult. Linkage disequilibrium might explain the correlated functional status among segregating V segments, but an unknown experimental factor could not be ruled out. An association between a missense DCLRE1C variant and V-gene and J-gene trimming of TCR beta chains was found in a later genetic analysis and replicated in an independent cohort. In both the original and validation cohorts, the classifier was reported to diagnose cytomegalovirus status with high specificity and sensitivity. Most TCR sequences were observed very rarely across donors, whereas some public TCRs were present in many individuals. Because counts were too low, roughly 16 rarely observed V segments, including chromosome 9 orphons, were left out of the earlier analysis of some 640 of the donors. A later genetic analysis reported fewer N-insertions in productive TCRs among donors in an Asian-associated ancestry cluster than the roughly 620-donor mean. Because some donors lacked HLA typing at each locus, the association tests relied only on the typed subset. According to a later analysis, parvovirus B19, influenza, CMV and Epstein-Barr virus appeared linked to several top co-occurrence clusters. A further reported finding was that TCR beta sequences accurately predicted the HLA-A and HLA-B alleles for most subjects in the first cohort. Some IMGT-functional V segments, including TRBV6-2 and TRBV6-3, could not be told apart with the 87-base-pair reads, so those segments were excluded. The sequencing pipeline was judged likely to have produced a cluster of highly shared sequence variants as a technical artifact. The cohort was sequenced for TCR beta chains only, and without alpha or paired-chain data the features that could be detected were limited. In a later analysis, HLA-associated TCR beta chains were found to be more clonally expanded and to have lower generation probabilities than equally common non-associated chains.

The protocol used for the library was the immunoSEQ multiplex PCR assay. For the multiplex PCR, a mixture combining 60 forward primers for TCR Vbeta segments and 13 reverse primers for TCR Jbeta segments was used. The CDR3 region of rearranged TCR beta genes was amplified from genomic DNA by a multiplex PCR assay. The Illumina HiSeq System was used to sequence the amplified TCR beta libraries as 87-base-pair reads. The authors' pipeline ran thus. A later analysis tallied around 87 million unique TCR beta chains across the approximately 670 repertoires, and around 10 million of those chains were shared by two or more donors. Raw reads were error-corrected and collapsed into unique sequences by a nearest-neighbor algorithm in which closely related sequences were merged to remove PCR and sequencing errors. To assign V, D and J gene segments, CDR3 sequences were aligned to IMGT reference sequences. For a sequence to be retained, at least a six-nucleotide match to both a V gene segment and a J gene segment was required. Rearrangements were classified as productive when the CDR3 lacked stop codons and remained in frame with V and J, and all other rearrangements were classified as non-productive. CDR3 was defined according to IMGT convention as the region running from the second conserved V-encoded cysteine to the conserved J-encoded phenylalanine. The earlier analysis of about 560 of the donors excluded any sequence lacking an unambiguous match to a single V gene segment. An earlier analysis of around 600 of the donors classified V segments as functional when productive rearrangements were above 56.7% and as segregating when the standard deviation between donors was above 5%. To diagnose cytomegalovirus status from the catalog of TCR beta chain sequences, a statistical classification framework was built. In a later analysis, TCR nucleotide sequences were compared against IMGT/GENE-DB human TR gene sequences so that V and J genes could be assigned. A later analysis assigned CDR3 sequences and most-parsimonious VDJ recombination scenarios with the TCRdist pipeline. In a later analysis, each TCR beta chain was defined by its CDR3 amino acid sequence together with its V-gene family, and reads lacking a unique V-gene family were excluded. A later analysis removed 600 or so highly shared, low-generation-probability nucleotide sequences to deal with suspected cross-contamination and a sequencing artifact. In a later analysis, a clonal expansion index for each public chain was calculated from normalized within-repertoire ranks of inferred template counts. A later analysis computed generation probabilities with a VDJ recombination model fitted to out-of-frame rearrangements, and checked the results against IGoR. A later analysis scored TCR-TCR, TCR-HLA and TCR-CMV co-occurrence with hypergeometric tests, applying a repertoire-size bias correction to TCR pairs. A later analysis estimated false discovery rates by permuting HLA or CMV assignments 20 times. In a later analysis, co-occurring TCRs were grouped with DBSCAN, and TCRdist sequence similarity was added when clustering was performed within HLA-allele-positive subsets. Repertoires with fewer than 30,000 or more than 120,000 public chains, plus five repertoires with anomalous nucleotide sharing, were excluded from co-occurrence clustering. The table was pulled from immuneACCESS by TCRdb, which kept in-frame rearrangements only. Such tables lose some clones; where checked, under half of the loss comes from unresolved V genes, and the rest has no known cause. For V, J and clone size, that table is used; D and trimming come from the DNA. The sample profile shows about 170,000 clones; 75% to 85% of them were found once. The ten largest clones capture about 0.8% of the sample.

The sample was PBMCs. Recombination connected TRBV7-8 to TRBJ2-7, and possibly TRBD2, on 6 matching bases. This sequence originates from a female donor in good health and CMV-seronegative. Here the CDR3 is given as CASSLVAESSYEQYF. The nucleotides are TGTGCCAGCAGCTTAGTAGCGGAAAGCTCCTACGAGCAGTACTTC.